These T cell receptor beta chains were read from a single sample in a study of cytomegalovirus exposure and HLA in healthy donors. The repertoire was sequenced with immunoSEQ multiplex PCR; TCRdb's copy has only in-frame clones and lacks some. Here the sample spans some 120,000 clones, 65% to 90% being singletons. Sequencing input: PBMCs. The receptors here all came from a male donor in good health and CMV-seropositive. CDR3s include the opening cysteine and the closing phenylalanine or tryptophan. A D gene is named only where the DNA matches it firmly. Only some rows state a clone size, as once, few, many or a class for expanded clones.

d_call	v_call	j_call	clone_size	cdr3_aa	cdr3_nt
NA	TRBV28	TRBJ2-3	NA	CASSSRERRDTQYF	TGTGCCAGCAGTTCCCGGGAGAGGAGAGATACGCAGTATTTT
NA	TRBV14	TRBJ2-3	NA	CASSNDISSTDTQYF	TGTGCCAGCAGCAACGACATTTCTAGCACAGATACGCAGTATTTT
NA	TRBV27	TRBJ1-1	NA	CASSLLRRGTEAFF	TGTGCCAGCAGTTTACTGCGGCGGGGCACTGAAGCTTTCTTT
NA	TRBV29-1	TRBJ2-7	NA	CSVEEAGISYEQYF	TGCAGCGTTGAAGAGGCGGGGATTTCCTACGAGCAGTACTTC
TRBD1	TRBV6-5	TRBJ1-5	NA	CASSLLRQGNQPQHF	TGTGCCAGCAGTCTACTTCGACAGGGGAATCAGCCCCAGCATTTT
TRBD2	TRBV11-1	TRBJ2-7	NA	CASSLAEREVVEQYF	TGTGCCAGCAGCTTAGCGGAGCGGGAGGTGGTCGAGCAGTACTTC
NA	TRBV29-1	TRBJ2-1	NA	CSAAVRTDQQFF	TGCAGCGCCGCGGTGAGGACAGACCAGCAGTTCTTC
NA	TRBV29-1	TRBJ1-1	NA	CSTVGHLNTEAFF	TGCAGCACTGTGGGACATTTGAACACTGAAGCTTTCTTT
NA	TRBV28	TRBJ2-7	once	CASSSGQSDEQYF	TGTGCCAGCAGTTCCGGACAGAGCGACGAGCAGTACTTC
TRBD1	TRBV27	TRBJ1-2	NA	CASRGQGAYGYTF	TGTGCCAGCAGGGGACAGGGTGCCTATGGCTACACCTTC
TRBD2	TRBV4-1	TRBJ2-1	once	CASSQAPSGTSGYNEQFF	TGCGCCAGCAGCCAGGCTCCCTCCGGGACTAGCGGTTACAATGAGCAGTTCTTC
NA	TRBV5-1	TRBJ1-1	NA	CASSLDAGDTEAFF	TGCGCCAGCAGCTTGGACGCCGGAGACACTGAAGCTTTCTTT
TRBD2	TRBV28	TRBJ2-7	NA	CASSATSGSTHEQYF	TGTGCCAGTTCCGCTACTAGCGGGAGTACCCACGAGCAGTACTTC
TRBD1	TRBV27	TRBJ1-1	NA	CASSPGGPLTEAFF	TGTGCCAGCAGCCCAGGGGGCCCCTTAACTGAAGCTTTCTTT
TRBD2	TRBV30	TRBJ2-1	NA	CAWTTLGGREQFF	TGTGCCTGGACGACTTTAGGCGGGAGGGAGCAGTTCTTC